This TCR beta chain was retrieved from a study of T cells in Graves' hyperthyroidism and ophthalmopathy. Study-wide results and caveats: In the blood, most expanded thyroid clonotypes above 0.001 appeared as well.

This clonotype was seen at least ten times. The antigen remains undetermined. Researchers amplified the TCR beta CDR3 regions from RNA transcripts. HTBI primers were employed in a first-round RT-PCR of the TCR CDR3. TCRdb re-analysed the multiplex PCR reads in MiXCR, keeping a single row per CDR3 protein. This sample carries about 640,000 distinct CDR3 sequences, 20% of them seen once, and the ten largest clones take roughly 30%. The sequencing sample was made of blood. The clonotype comes from a man aged 25-45 years with Graves' ophthalmopathy.

The CDR3 DNA follows: TGTGCCAGCTCACCGAGGATGGGCCTTGAAGAGACCCAGTACTTC. Its protein product is CASSPRMGLEETQYF. The chain joins TRBV18 to TRBJ2-5, with no clear D. V was shortened by 3 bases and J by 3 bases, with 14 bases between the two germline ends. Germline loops: CDR1 KGHSH, CDR2 LQKENI. The CDR3 extends over 15 amino acids.